Listed below are T cell receptor beta chains from one sample, sequenced in a study of neurological immune-mediated disorders. Each CDR3 protein is one row after TCRdb ran MiXCR on the 5' RACE reads. Among approximately 30,000 distinct CDR3 sequences listed, 13% were seen once. Sequenced input: CD4+ T cells from blood. Receptor source: a female donor with HTLV-1-associated myelopathy (HAM/TSP). The CDR3 runs from the conserved cysteine through the conserved F or W. D genes are given only for firm matches. Expanded clones are given a class, and other clones once, few, many or no size at all.

clone_size	j_call	d_call	v_call	cdr3_nt	cdr3_aa
many	TRBJ2-1	TRBD2	TRBV6-5	TGTGCCAGCAGTTACTCGCCGGGAGGCTCCTACAATGAGCAGTTCTTC	CASSYSPGGSYNEQFF
-	TRBJ2-2	-	TRBV24-1	TGTGCCACAGGACTAACAGGGTCATCCGGGGAGATGTTTTTT	CATGLTGSSGEMFF
many	TRBJ1-3	-	TRBV28	TGTGCCAGCAGTTTCCCCTACGGGGCTTCGGCTGGGTCCGGAAACACCATATATTTT	CASSFPYGASAGSGNTIYF
medium-sized	TRBJ2-7	-	TRBV20-1	TGCAGTGGGTCGGGATCTTCCTACGAGCAGTACTTC	CSGSGSSYEQYF
many	TRBJ1-2	TRBD1	TRBV6-6	TGTGCCAGCAGTCAATGGACAGGGAATGGCTACACCTTC	CASSQWTGNGYTF
many	TRBJ2-3	-	TRBV20-1	TGCAGTGCCCACCCCGGGGTCTTGGGAGATACGCAGTATTTT	CSAHPGVLGDTQYF
medium-sized	TRBJ2-5	TRBD2	TRBV5-1	TGCGCCAGCAGCTTGACTAGCGGGAGGCAAGAGACCCAGTACTTC	CASSLTSGRQETQYF
many	TRBJ1-2	TRBD1	TRBV18	TGTGCCAGCTCACCACTAATAACAGGGGGTTATGGCTACACCTTC	CASSPLITGGYGYTF
many	TRBJ2-2	-	TRBV20-1	TGCAGTGCCGGGCGGTGGCAGGGGAGGACCGGGGAGCTGTTTTTT	CSAGRWQGRTGELFF
many	TRBJ2-7	-	TRBV28	TGTGCCAGCAGTTTATCTGGTGGGATTACCTACGAGCAGTACTTC	CASSLSGGITYEQYF
-	TRBJ2-6	-	TRBV28	TGTGCCAGCAGTTTAGTAGGGGCTGGGGCCAACGTCCTGACTTTC	CASSLVGAGANVLTF
-	TRBJ1-4	TRBD1	TRBV20-1	TGCAGTGCTAGAGGTGACAGGGAGGAGGAAAAACTGTTTTTT	CSARGDREEEKLFF
many	TRBJ2-1	-	TRBV7-9	TGTGCCAGCAGCTCTTTCAGCGGACACAATGAGCAGTTCTTC	CASSSFSGHNEQFF
many	TRBJ2-1	-	TRBV10-1	TGCGCCAGCAGTCATGGGCGGGGTGAGCAGTTCTTC	CASSHGRGEQFF
many	TRBJ2-3	-	TRBV20-1	TGCAGTGCTAGACAGGGTACAGCTAGCACAGATACGCAGTATTTT	CSARQGTASTDTQYF
many	TRBJ2-1	TRBD1	TRBV18	TGTGCCAGCTCCCCCGGGACAGGGGAAGCCAATGAGCAGTTCTTC	CASSPGTGEANEQFF
-	TRBJ1-4	-	TRBV7-9	-	CASSFYICSAAPGVRGEKLFF
-	TRBJ2-1	TRBD2	TRBV3-1	TGTGCCAGCAGCCGGACTAGCGGGAACAATGAGCAGTTCTTC	CASSRTSGNNEQFF
-	TRBJ1-2	-	TRBV2	TGTGCCGGGAGAGGGAGTGGCTACACCTTC	CAGRGSGYTF
many	TRBJ2-3	TRBD2	TRBV6-5	TGTGCCAGCAGCGGACTAGCGGGATTCACAGATACGCAGTATTTT	CASSGLAGFTDTQYF
many	TRBJ2-3	TRBD2	TRBV10-3	TGTGCCATCAGTGAGGGGACTAGAGATACGCAGTATTTT	CAISEGTRDTQYF
many	TRBJ2-3	TRBD2	TRBV4-2	TGTGCCAGCAGCCATATGGCGGGGGTCATCACAGATACGCAGTATTTT	CASSHMAGVITDTQYF
many	TRBJ2-3	-	TRBV7-2	TGTGCCAGCAGCTTAACGGCCGCCGGCGGCACAGATACGCAGTATTTT	CASSLTAAGGTDTQYF
many	TRBJ2-1	TRBD2	TRBV5-1	TGCGCCAGCAGCTTAGGGGACGGGGGAGGGAATGAGCAGTTCTTC	CASSLGDGGGNEQFF
many	TRBJ2-6	TRBD1	TRBV12-3/TRBV12-4	TGTGCCAGCAGTCCAGGCTCCGGGACAGGGGGCTTTGGGGCCAACGTCCTGACTTTC	CASSPGSGTGGFGANVLTF
-	TRBJ2-3	TRBD2	TRBV5-1	TGCGCCAGCAGCTTGTCGGTGGGGGGACTAGCGAGCACAGATACGCAGTATTTT	CASSLSVGGLASTDTQYF
once	TRBJ2-3	TRBD1	TRBV7-2	TGTGCCAGCAGCATAACAGGGGGGTTCACAGATACGCAGTATTTT	CASSITGGFTDTQYF
many	TRBJ2-4	TRBD2	TRBV20-1	TGCAGTGTTCCGGGACTAGCGGGAGGTGACAAAAACATTCAGTACTTC	CSVPGLAGGDKNIQYF
many	TRBJ2-2	-	TRBV12-3/TRBV12-4	TGTGCCAGCAGTTTGGGGGCTGGGGAGCTGTTTTTT	CASSLGAGELFF
many	TRBJ1-5	-	TRBV12-5	TGTGCTAGTGGCTTCAAGGTATCAGGCCAGCCCCAGCATTTT	CASGFKVSGQPQHF
many	TRBJ1-1	-	TRBV20-1	TGCAGTGCTGTCACAGGGCCTGAAGCTTTCTTT	CSAVTGPEAFF
-	TRBJ2-7	-	TRBV6-2/TRBV6-3	TGTGCCAGCAGTTACTCGAAGTGGCTTCCCTCCTACGAGCAGTACTTC	CASSYSKWLPSYEQYF
many	TRBJ2-3	-	TRBV7-2	TGTGCCAGCAGCAAATACACAGATACGCAGTATTTT	CASSKYTDTQYF
many	TRBJ2-7	TRBD2	TRBV27	TGTGCCAGCAGGGCGAGGCGGGAGGCCGTGTACGAGCAGTACTTC	CASRARREAVYEQYF
many	TRBJ2-5	-	TRBV24-1	TGTGCCACCAGTGATGGACATTCGGAGACCCAGTACTTC	CATSDGHSETQYF
-	TRBJ2-6	TRBD1	TRBV18	TGTGCCAGCTCACCCAGACAGGGAGACTCTGGGGCCAACGTCCTGACTTTC	CASSPRQGDSGANVLTF
many	TRBJ1-6	-	TRBV12-3/TRBV12-4	TGTGCCAGCAGTTTACAGGGATATAATTCACCCCTCCACTTT	CASSLQGYNSPLHF
many	TRBJ2-2	TRBD2	TRBV5-1	TGCGCCAGCAGCCCGGCAGCGGGAGGGACCGGGGAGCTGTTTTTT	CASSPAAGGTGELFF
many	TRBJ2-2	-	TRBV12-3/TRBV12-4	TGTGCCAGCAGCCCCGAGGGGGGGGGTAGACACACCGGGGAGCTGTTTTTT	CASSPEGGGRHTGELFF
-	TRBJ2-1	-	TRBV18	TGTGCCAGCTCACCACCTGGACAGACCTACAATGAGCAGTTCTTC	CASSPPGQTYNEQFF
-	TRBJ2-5	TRBD2	TRBV7-2	TGTGCCAGCAGCCAACGGCATACTAGCGGGAGCATGGAGACCCAGTACTTC	CASSQRHTSGSMETQYF
many	TRBJ2-3	-	TRBV5-1	TGCGCCAGCAGCTTGGTGGGAGATCGCACAGATACGCAGTATTTT	CASSLVGDRTDTQYF
many	TRBJ2-5	TRBD2	TRBV20-1	TGCAGTGCTAACCCAGCGGGGGGGTTACAAGAGACCCAGTACTTC	CSANPAGGLQETQYF
many	TRBJ2-2	TRBD1	TRBV29-1	TGCAGCGTGGCCAGGGGAGACAGGGGCTTTTACACCGGGGAGCTGTTTTTT	CSVARGDRGFYTGELFF
many	TRBJ1-2	-	TRBV6-6	TGTGCCAGCAGCTGGACACCAAGGGAAGGCTACACCTTC	CASSWTPREGYTF
many	TRBJ2-5	TRBD2	TRBV4-2	TGTGCCAGCAGCCAAGGGCTAGCGGGAGCGGAGACCCAGTACTTC	CASSQGLAGAETQYF
-	TRBJ2-7	-	TRBV4-2	TGTGCCAGCAGCCAAGCCGCCGGGACTGAATACTACGAGCAGTACTTC	CASSQAAGTEYYEQYF
many	TRBJ2-2	TRBD1	TRBV20-1	TGCAGTGCTAGAGCGGGGCAGGGGGCAATGAACACCGGGGAGCTGTTTTTT	CSARAGQGAMNTGELFF
many	TRBJ2-3	-	TRBV30	TGTGCCGGGTCCCTAGGCGGACGAACAGATACGCAGTATTTT	CAGSLGGRTDTQYF
many	TRBJ2-3	-	TRBV14	TGTGCCAGCAGCCCGACCAGGACCGGAGAGGATACGCAGTATTTT	CASSPTRTGEDTQYF
many	TRBJ1-2	-	TRBV6-6	TGTGCCAGCTCCCCGAACCACTATGGCTACACCTTC	CASSPNHYGYTF
many	TRBJ2-1	-	TRBV24-1	TGTGCCACCAGTGCCAGCGGATTGCTGGTGAATGAGCAGTTCTTC	CATSASGLLVNEQFF
many	TRBJ2-7	-	TRBV6-5	TGTGCCAGCAGTTACTCGAGCGGCGAGCAGTACTTC	CASSYSSGEQYF